These 6 T cell receptor beta chains came from one sample sequenced in a study of graft-versus-host responses after intestinal transplantation. Some clones are missing from TCRdb's copy, which holds only in-frame ones; the method was immunoSEQ multiplex PCR. The table has some 130,000 clones, about 92% seen once. The antigens these receptors bind are not known. The sample in question was unstimulated CD4+ T cells sorted from spleen or lymph node cells, obtained before intestinal transplant. The receptor source for this set is a human donor who received an intestinal transplant.

J is TRBJ2-7 and V is TRBV6-5; D unclear. The CDR3 length is 13 residues. CDR1 is MNHEY and CDR2 is SVGAGI in the germline V gene. Trimming shortened V by 4 bases and J by 1 base, and 8 bases separated the two germline ends. CDR3 protein: CASSSTVSYEQYF. The CDR3 coding sequence is TGTGCCAGCAGTTCAACAGTTTCCTACGAGCAGTACTTC.

The chain links TRBV7-9 to TRBJ2-3; D perhaps matches TRBD2 (6 bases). The CDR3 covers 13 residues. The V gene lost 1 base and the J gene lost 4 bases, with 6 bases spanning the gap. Germline lookup yields CDR1 SEHNR and CDR2 FQNEAQ (reference sequence). The CDR3 DNA reads as TGTGCCAGCAGCTTAGGGGGGGCAGATACGCAGTATTTT. This gives the protein CASSLGGADTQYF.

This clone was recorded once. The rearrangement uses TRBV5-1 and TRBJ1-3; D is unclear. Trimming removed 0 bases from V and 2 bases from J, with 12 bases in between. The CDR3 is 16 residues long. Per germline, CDR1 SGHRS and CDR2 YFSETQ. This CDR3 is CASSLDGPTTGNTIYF. For the CDR3, the DNA is TGCGCCAGCAGCTTGGACGGTCCGACTACTGGAAACACCATATATTTT.

The chain employs TRBV9 and TRBJ1-3; 7 positions match TRBD1. V shed 2 bases, J shed 2 bases, and the junction held 10 bases outside the gene matches. The CDR3 consists of 17 residues. From germline, CDR1 is SGDLS and CDR2 YYNGEE. The CDR3 sequence is CASSVGQVYSPGNTIYF. The CDR3 DNA follows: TGTGCCAGCAGCGTCGGACAGGTTTATTCTCCTGGAAACACCATATATTTT.

This clone was picked up one time. This chain connects TRBV6-5 to TRBJ1-1; D is ambiguous. Germline-derived CDR1 and CDR2 are MNHEY and SVGAGI. The CDR3 extends over 13 amino acids. V shed 4 bases and J shed 6 bases, with 12 bases lying between them. In DNA form, the CDR3 reads TGTGCCAGCAGTTTGTACTGGAGGGCTGAAGCTTTCTTT. Translation: CASSLYWRAEAFF.

V and J are TRBV10-3 and TRBJ2-3; 9 bases are a match to TRBD2. Germline loops: CDR1 ENHRY, CDR2 SYGVKD. V trimming: 0 bases; J trimming: 9 bases; junction bases outside the gene matches: 10. This CDR3 has 16 residues. CDR3 protein: CAISESPGLASRTQYF. CDR3 nucleotides: TGTGCCATCAGTGAGTCACCGGGACTAGCCTCCCGAACGCAGTATTTT.